These T cell receptor beta chains were read from a single sample in a study of blood T cell repertoires in COVID-19. Produced via immunoSEQ multiplex PCR; TCRdb's table is partial and in-frame only. The sample includes some 130,000 clones, 75% to 90% seen only once; the top ten take 2.5% to 3%. The material sequenced was peripheral blood. The receptors derive from a man aged 55-75 years with active or convalescent COVID-19. Each CDR3 is given with its conserved first and last residue. The D gene is left open where the match is weak. Clone size is given for some rows only: seen once, a few or many times, or a class if the clone is expanded.

.	TRBJ2-5	15	few	TRBV7-9	TGTGCCAGCACCTTAGGACTGCACTTTCAAGAGACCCAGTACTTC	CASTLGLHFQETQYF
.	TRBJ1-2	12	.	TRBV28	TGTGCCAGCAGTTTGGCCTCCTATGGCTACACCTTC	CASSLASYGYTF
.	TRBJ2-5	14	.	TRBV10-3	TGTGCCATCAGTGGGAGGGGTATGGGAGAGACCCAGTACTTC	CAISGRGMGETQYF
TRBD1	TRBJ1-6	15	.	TRBV6-2/TRBV6-3	TGTGCCAGCAGTCCACGACGGACAGGGGACTCACCCCTCCACTTT	CASSPRRTGDSPLHF
.	TRBJ2-7	14	once	TRBV4-3	TGCGCCAGCAGCCAATTTAGCTTACTAGGTGAGCAGTACTTC	CASSQFSLLGEQYF
.	TRBJ1-1	15	.	TRBV28	TGTGCCAGCAGTTTAATTACCGGGGGGAACACTGAAGCTTTCTTT	CASSLITGGNTEAFF
.	TRBJ1-4	14	.	TRBV6-5	.	CASILDFTNEKLFF
.	TRBJ1-3	15	.	TRBV9	TGTGCCAGCAGCCCCCGTGGGGAGGGTAGGAACACCATATATTTT	CASSPRGEGRNTIYF
.	TRBJ2-5	12	.	TRBV24-1	TGTGCCACCAGTGACCCCCTGGAGACCCAGTACTTC	CATSDPLETQYF
TRBD2	TRBJ2-1	13	.	TRBV9	TGTGCCAGCAGCACTAGCGATTACAATGAGCAGTTCTTC	CASSTSDYNEQFF
.	TRBJ2-2	14	.	TRBV7-2	TGTGCCAGCAGCTTGGGTGGAGGAACCGGGGAGCTGTTTTTT	CASSLGGGTGELFF
TRBD2	TRBJ2-3	14	.	TRBV2	TGTGCCAGCAGTCCCCGACTAGCAGGGGATACGCAGTATTTT	CASSPRLAGDTQYF
.	TRBJ1-1	14	.	TRBV10-3	TGTGCCATCAGCCCAAACGACAGGAACACTGAAGCTTTCTTT	CAISPNDRNTEAFF
TRBD1	TRBJ2-7	15	.	TRBV7-8	TGTGCCAGCAGCCCCCACCGGACAGGGGGCTGGGAGCAGTACTTC	CASSPHRTGGWEQYF
TRBD1	TRBJ1-3	14	.	TRBV18	TGTGCCAGCTCACGACAGGGATCAGGAAACACCATATATTTT	CASSRQGSGNTIYF
.	TRBJ2-7	16	.	TRBV27	TGTGCCAGCAGTACAATCCCGGGCCTAGCTTTCTACGAGCAGTACTTC	CASSTIPGLAFYEQYF
TRBD2	TRBJ2-5	13	.	TRBV5-1	TGCGCCAGCAGTTTTAGCGGGAAAGAGACCCAGTACTTC	CASSFSGKETQYF
TRBD1	TRBJ1-4	14	once	TRBV6-5	TGTGCCAGCTCGAGGGGACAGGGGTTCGAAAAACTGTTTTTT	CASSRGQGFEKLFF
TRBD1	TRBJ1-1	16	few	TRBV18	TGTGCCAGCTCTCGAGACAGGGGGGAAAGGCACACTGAAGCTTTCTTT	CASSRDRGERHTEAFF
.	TRBJ1-6	14	.	TRBV3-1/TRBV3-2	TGTGCCAGCAGCCAAGCTTCTCTGTATTCACCCCTCCACTTT	CASSQASLYSPLHF
.	TRBJ1-5	15	.	TRBV30	TGTGCCTGGGGCCCTCCCCCGGGGAGCAATCAGCCCCAGCATTTT	CAWGPPPGSNQPQHF
TRBD2	TRBJ2-3	16	.	TRBV6-2/TRBV6-3	TGTGCCAGCAGTTCGCCAATAGCGGGAGCTTTGGATACGCAGTATTTT	CASSSPIAGALDTQYF
.	TRBJ1-5	16	.	TRBV28	TGTGCCAGCAGTTTAGGAGGGTATATGGCCAATCAGCCCCAGCATTTT	CASSLGGYMANQPQHF
.	TRBJ2-7	13	.	TRBV27	TGTGCCAGCAGTTTTGCAGGGGCGGGCCGTTGGTACTTC	CASSFAGAGRWYF
.	TRBJ2-7	14	.	TRBV7-8	TGTGCCAGCAGCTTAGCCGGGACTTCCTACGAGCAGTACTTC	CASSLAGTSYEQYF
.	TRBJ1-1	14	.	TRBV11-3	TGTGCCAGCAGCCTTTCTTTTGGACAGCCTGAAGCTTTCTTT	CASSLSFGQPEAFF
TRBD1	TRBJ1-5	15	.	TRBV19	TGTGCCAGTAGTATAGGGACAGGCATCAATCAGCCCCAGCATTTT	CASSIGTGINQPQHF
.	TRBJ1-2	13	.	TRBV11-2	TGTGCCAGCAGCCCGGTGACTGATTATGGCTACACCTTC	CASSPVTDYGYTF
TRBD2	TRBJ2-5	13	.	TRBV5-1	TGCGCCAGCAGCCGGGGGGGCCAAGAGACCCAGTACTTC	CASSRGGQETQYF
TRBD2	TRBJ2-3	15	once	TRBV7-9	TGTGCCAGCAGCTTAGGCGGGGGGCTGGCAGATACGCAGTATTTT	CASSLGGGLADTQYF
TRBD1	TRBJ1-2	14	.	TRBV7-2	TGTGCCAGCAGCTTACGGTCAGGGGGCTATGGCTACACCTTC	CASSLRSGGYGYTF
.	TRBJ2-7	15	.	TRBV18	TGTGCCAGCTCACCCCTTGACAGCGACCTCTACGAGCAGTACTTC	CASSPLDSDLYEQYF
.	TRBJ2-7	17	.	TRBV7-9	TGTGCCAGCAGCACTCGTCCGGGACACGGCTGGTCCTACGAGCAGTACTTC	CASSTRPGHGWSYEQYF
TRBD1	TRBJ1-2	15	.	TRBV5-1	TGCGCCAGCAGCTTGGGACAGGGAGGAAACTTTGGCTACACCTTC	CASSLGQGGNFGYTF
.	TRBJ2-1	14	.	TRBV5-1	TGCGCCAGCAGCCGGGTAGTAACTGACAATGAGCAGTTCTTC	CASSRVVTDNEQFF
.	TRBJ1-1	15	few	TRBV9	TGTGCCAGCAGCGTGTATCAGGGGATGAGCACTGAAGCTTTCTTT	CASSVYQGMSTEAFF
.	TRBJ2-5	13	.	TRBV7-2	TGTGCCAGCAGCTTGCTAGCAGAAGAGACCCAGTACTTC	CASSLLAEETQYF
TRBD1	TRBJ1-6	15	once	TRBV2	TGTGCCAGCAGTGGGGACAGGGGGTCACAGTCACCCCTCCACTTT	CASSGDRGSQSPLHF
TRBD1	TRBJ1-5	13	.	TRBV30	TGTGCCTGGAGTGGGGACAGGAATCAGCCCCAGCATTTT	CAWSGDRNQPQHF
.	TRBJ1-1	13	.	TRBV6-5	TGTGCCAGCACTTTACAAAGGAACACTGAAGCTTTCTTT	CASTLQRNTEAFF
TRBD2	TRBJ2-7	13	.	TRBV7-9	TGTGCCAGCAGCTTAGCGGGAGGGAACGAGCAGTACTTC	CASSLAGGNEQYF
.	TRBJ1-1	14	.	TRBV12-5	TGTGCTAGTGGTTCGGATAGGGGGATCACTGAAGCTTTCTTT	CASGSDRGITEAFF
.	TRBJ2-5	16	.	TRBV7-2	TGTGCCAGCAGCTTAGTAGGTACGACAGCACAAGAGACCCAGTACTTC	CASSLVGTTAQETQYF
.	TRBJ1-3	15	.	TRBV18	TGTGCCAGCTCACCACAGCGGGCCTCTGGAAACACCATATATTTT	CASSPQRASGNTIYF
.	TRBJ2-7	15	.	TRBV4-1	TGCGCCAGCAGCCAGGAAGGGGCTAGAATCCACGAGCAGTACTTC	CASSQEGARIHEQYF
TRBD1	TRBJ1-6	15	.	TRBV19	TGTGCCAGTAGTGCCCGACAGGGAAACAATTCACCCCTCCACTTT	CASSARQGNNSPLHF